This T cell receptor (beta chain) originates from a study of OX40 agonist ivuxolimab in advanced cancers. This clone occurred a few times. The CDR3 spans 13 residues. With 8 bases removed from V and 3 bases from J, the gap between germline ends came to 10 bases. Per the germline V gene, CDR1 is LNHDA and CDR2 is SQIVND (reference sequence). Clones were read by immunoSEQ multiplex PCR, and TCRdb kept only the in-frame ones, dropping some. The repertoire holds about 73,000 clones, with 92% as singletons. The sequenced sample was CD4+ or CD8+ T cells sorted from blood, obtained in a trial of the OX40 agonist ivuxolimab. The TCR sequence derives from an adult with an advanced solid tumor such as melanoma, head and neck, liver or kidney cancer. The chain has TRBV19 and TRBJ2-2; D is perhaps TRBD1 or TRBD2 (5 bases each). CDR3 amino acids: CASRPGHTGELFF. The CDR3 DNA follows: TGTGCCAGTCGTCCGGGACACACCGGGGAGCTGTTTTTT. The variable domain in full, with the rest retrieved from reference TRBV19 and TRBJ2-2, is DGGITQSPKYLFRKEGQNVTLSCEQNLNHDAMYWYRQDPGQGLRLIYYSQIVNDFQKGDIAEGYSVSREKKESFPLTVTSAQKNPTAFYLCASRPGHTGELFFGEGSRLTVL.